The 25 T cell receptor beta chains listed next were all sequenced from one sample in a study of blood T cell repertoires in COVID-19. The assay was immunoSEQ multiplex PCR, and TCRdb's table has in-frame clones only and misses some. Here the sample spans 85,000 to 90,000 clones, approximately 89% being singletons. The sample taken for sequencing was peripheral blood. Receptor source: a human donor with active COVID-19. The donor label of this sample is uncertain.

CDR3 DNA: TGTGCCAGCAGCTCCCTTCCCCTAGCGGGGGGGCGGAACACCGGGGAGCTGTTTTTT. Its translation: CASSSLPLAGGRNTGELFF. The V and J genes are TRBV7-3 and TRBJ2-2; TRBD2 aligns across 12 bases. Trimming took 4 bases from V and 1 from J; bases not matched to a gene: 10. The germline V gene encodes CDR1 SGHTA and CDR2 FQGTGA. The CDR3 contains 19 residues.

The chain is built from TRBV6-1 and TRBJ1-5, with a weak D call TRBD1 (6 bases). The V gene's germline CDR1 is MNHNS and CDR2 SASEGT. The germline V and J ends were trimmed by 3 bases and 4 bases, with 10 bases remaining between them. This CDR3 comprises 14 residues. CDR3 in amino acids: CASSDVRGNQPQHF. As DNA, the CDR3 is TGTGCCAGCAGTGACGTCAGGGGAAATCAGCCCCAGCATTTT.

The gene calls are TRBV27 and TRBJ1-4; TRBD1 might be the D (5 bases). Trimming took 1 base from V and 7 from J, leaving 7 bases between them. Germline CDR1 reads MNHEY; CDR2 reads SMNVEV (reference sequence). CDR3 length equals 13 residues. The CDR3 DNA is TGTGCCAGCAGTTTATATACAGGTGAAAAACTGTTTTTT. Translated: CASSLYTGEKLFF.

The rearrangement links TRBV2 to TRBJ1-2, with 11 bases lining up with TRBD1. J was trimmed by 4 bases and V by 4 bases; bases with no gene match: 2. The germline V gene has CDR1 SNHLY and CDR2 FYNNEI. The CDR3 has 14 residues. Here the CDR3 reads CASSGTGGGYGYTF. Written as DNA, the CDR3 is TGTGCCAGCAGTGGGACAGGGGGCGGCTATGGCTACACCTTC.

The CDR3 protein is CASSEGDRDYGYTF. DNA for the CDR3: TGTGCCAGCAGTGAAGGGGACAGGGACTATGGCTACACCTTC. The chain combines TRBV6-1 with TRBJ1-2; 9 bases agree with TRBD1. Trimming took 1 base from V and 3 from J; bases not matched to a gene: 0. From germline, CDR1 is MNHNS and CDR2 SASEGT. There are 14 residues in the CDR3.

V gene TRBV6-5 combines with J gene TRBJ2-7; TRBD2 is a possible D gene (7 bases). V lost 7 bases, J lost 4 bases, and 20 bases lay in between. The CDR3 contains 15 residues. Germline V lookup: CDR1 MNHEY, CDR2 SVGAGI. The CDR3 here is CASIPRGGSVYEQYF. The CDR3 DNA sequence: TGTGCCAGCATCCCGAGGGGGGGTTCCGTATACGAGCAGTACTTC.

The chain recombines TRBV9 with TRBJ1-2; weak D call: TRBD1 (5 bases). Between the trimmed V and J ends, which lost 0 bases and 1 base, there was a span of 10 bases. Germline V gives CDR1 SGDLS, CDR2 YYNGEE. The CDR3 is 15 residues long. For the CDR3, the DNA is TGTGCCAGCAGCGTAGATGGGACTGGTAACTATGGCTACACCTTC. It yields the protein CASSVDGTGNYGYTF.

This chain connects TRBV12-3 or TRBV12-4 to TRBJ1-5, with unresolved D. Trimming removed 3 bases at V and 9 bases at J, with 6 bases between. This CDR3 has 11 amino acids. CDR3 DNA sequence: TGTGCCAGCAGTTTTGGCGGGCCCCAGCATTTT. This codes for CASSFGGPQHF.

This clone was recorded once. The chain recombines TRBV27 with TRBJ2-5; 8 bases fit TRBD2. The V segment lost 5 bases and the J segment 5 bases; nucleotides outside the gene matches: 10. Germline CDR1 is MNHEY and CDR2 is SMNVEV (reference sequence). CDR3 length: 15 amino acids. Here the CDR3 reads CASSLGLAGGETQYF. As DNA, the CDR3 is TGTGCCAGCAGTCTTGGACTAGCTGGGGGTGAGACCCAGTACTTC.

The rearrangement uses TRBV10-1 and TRBJ1-1; D is ambiguous. There are 13 residues in the CDR3. V lost 1 base and J 3 bases, leaving 6 bases between the germline ends. CDR1 is WNHNN, CDR2 SYGVQD, per germline (reference sequence). CDR3 sequence: CASSEFIHTEAFF. CDR3 in DNA: TGCGCCAGCAGTGAGTTTATCCACACTGAAGCTTTCTTT.

In its sample, this clone was seen a few times. CDR3 coding DNA: TGTGCCAGCAGCCCGCGGGGGGACAGCCTCAACAGTAACTATGGCTACACCTTC. It translates to CASSPRGDSLNSNYGYTF. V and J are TRBV7-6 and TRBJ1-2; 7 bases are a match to TRBD1. With V trimmed by 5 bases and J by 1 base, 16 bases remained unmatched. The germline V gene has CDR1 SGHVS and CDR2 FNYEAQ. The CDR3 is 18 residues long.

The V call is TRBV29-1, the J call TRBJ2-5, with 7 bases identical to TRBD2. Looked up from germline, CDR1 is SQVTM and CDR2 is ANQGSEA. The V segment lost 1 base and the J segment 1 base; nucleotides outside the gene matches: 3. This CDR3 contains 14 residues. Here the CDR3 DNA reads TGCAGCGTTGAAGGGCTAGCGGTCCAAGAGACCCAGTACTTC. Its translation: CSVEGLAVQETQYF.

The CDR3 region is CASHARGKRGITDTQYF. CDR3 DNA: TGTGCCAGCCACGCCCGGGGGAAGCGGGGAATCACAGATACGCAGTATTTT. The chain carries TRBV25-1 and TRBJ2-3, with TRBD2 matching 7 bases. The germline V gene encodes CDR1 MGHDK and CDR2 SYGVNS. V shed 8 bases, J shed 2 bases, and the junction held 16 bases outside the gene matches. The CDR3 sequence is 17 residues long. The complete variable domain, with remaining parts taken from reference TRBV25-1 and TRBJ2-3, reads EADIYQTPRYLVIGTGKKITLECSQTMGHDKMYWYQQDPGMELHLIHYSYGVNSTEKGDLSSESTVSRIRTEHFPLTLESARPSHTSQYLCASHARGKRGITDTQYFGPGTRLTVL.

The chain employs TRBV5-1 and TRBJ2-1, with 10 bases identical to TRBD2. This CDR3 contains 16 residues. Germline V CDR1 and CDR2: SGHRS, YFSETQ. J lost 7 bases, V lost 0 bases, and 7 bases had no gene match. CDR3 nucleotides: TGCGCCAGCAGCTTGGCTTCTAGCGGGGGACGTAATGAGCAGTTCTTC. As protein: CASSLASSGGRNEQFF. Full variable domain (outside the CDR3, taken from reference TRBV5-1 and TRBJ2-1): KAGVTQTPRYLIKTRGQQVTLSCSPISGHRSVSWYQQTPGQGLQFLFEYFSETQRNKGNFPGRFSGRQFSNSRSEMNVSTLELGDSALYLCASSLASSGGRNEQFFGPGTRLTVL.

This chain connects TRBV7-9 to TRBJ2-5; D call uncertain. Germline V gene lookup returns CDR1 SEHNR and CDR2 FQNEAQ (reference sequence). Between the trimmed V and J ends, which lost 4 bases and 4 bases, there was a span of 13 bases. There are 14 residues in the CDR3. CDR3 protein: CASSSPLGRETQYF. The CDR3 nucleotides read TGTGCCAGCAGCTCACCCCTAGGTCGAGAGACCCAGTACTTC.

The sample holds a few counts of this clone. This chain connects TRBV12-2 to TRBJ1-2. TRBV12-2 is recorded as a pseudogene. The CDR3 covers 17 residues. CDR3 in DNA: TGTGCAAGTCGCTTATTTGAGGAGGGAACAATTAACTATGGCTACACCTTC. Residues: CASRLFEEGTINYGYTF.

This clone was recorded once. V usage is TRBV4-2 and J usage is TRBJ1-1; 7 bases agree with TRBD1. This CDR3 contains 15 residues. V dropped 7 bases and J dropped 1; count of bases not matched to a gene: 9. Germline V lookup: CDR1 LGHNA, CDR2 YNFKEQ. The CDR3 DNA reads as TGTGCCAGCAAACAGGGGCGGGGCCAGAACACTGAAGCTTTCTTT. Translated, it gives CASKQGRGQNTEAFF.

The count of this clone is one. The CDR3 region has the DNA TGCGCCAGCAGCCAAGCCCTAGGCGCAGATACGCAGTATTTT. It translates to CASSQALGADTQYF. The V and J genes are TRBV4-1 and TRBJ2-3; no reliable D call. The ends were cut back, 1 base at V and 4 bases at J, with 9 bases in the middle. The CDR3 has 14 amino acids. Germline lookup yields CDR1 MGHRA and CDR2 YSYEKL.

This clone has just one count. The chain combines TRBV7-9 with TRBJ1-2; tentative D call: TRBD1 (6 bases). V shed 9 bases and J shed 8 bases, with 16 bases lying between them. Looked up from germline, CDR1 is SEHNR and CDR2 is FQNEAQ (reference sequence). This CDR3 region has 12 residues. Written as DNA, the CDR3 is TGTGCCAGTTGGTCACAGGGTTACGGCTACACCTTC. As protein: CASWSQGYGYTF. The full variable domain, completed using reference TRBV7-9 and TRBJ1-2, is DTGVSQNPRHKITKRGQNVTFRCDPISEHNRLYWYRQTLGQGPEFLTYFQNEAQLEKSRLLSDRFSAERPKGSFSTLEIQRTEQGDSAMYLCASWSQGYGYTFGSGTRLTVV.

The chain uses TRBV12-3 or TRBV12-4 and TRBJ2-3; a weak D match, TRBD2 (5 bases). V lost 7 bases and J lost 0, with 5 bases in between. This CDR3 has 12 residues. The CDR3 spells CASKRSTDTQYF. The CDR3 DNA follows: TGTGCCAGCAAGCGGAGCACAGATACGCAGTATTTT.

This chain uses TRBV19 with TRBJ1-1; D call uncertain. V lost 5 bases and J 0 bases, leaving 19 bases between the germline ends. The V gene's germline CDR1 is LNHDA and CDR2 SQIVND (reference sequence). The CDR3 is made up of 17 amino acids. The CDR3 loop reads CASSLSPERIVNTEAFF. The CDR3 DNA sequence: TGTGCCAGTAGTCTTTCCCCGGAGAGGATCGTGAACACTGAAGCTTTCTTT.

This clone was counted once. The V gene is TRBV3-1 (or the pseudogene TRBV3-2), the J gene TRBJ1-6; D remains unclear. This CDR3 region has 18 residues. The V gene lost 2 bases and the J gene lost 2 bases, with 16 bases spanning the gap. From germline, CDR1 is LGHDT and CDR2 YNNKEL (reference sequence). The CDR3 loop reads CASSQRSARRPYNSPLHF. The CDR3 DNA sequence: TGTGCCAGCAGCCAAAGGTCGGCGAGGAGGCCCTATAATTCACCCCTCCACTTT.

This clone appeared a single time. The CDR3 DNA follows: TGTGCCAGCAGCTCACAGGAAAACACTGAAGCTTTCTTT. Amino acid sequence: CASSSQENTEAFF. The gene calls are TRBV7-3 and TRBJ1-1; the D gene is possibly TRBD1 (5 bases). The CDR3 extends over 13 amino acids. Trimming shortened V by 4 bases and J by 2 bases, and 8 bases separated the two germline ends. CDR1 is SGHTA and CDR2 is FQGTGA in the germline V gene. The complete variable domain, with remaining parts taken from reference TRBV7-3 and TRBJ1-1, reads GAGVSQTPSNKVTEKGKYVELRCDPISGHTALYWYRQSLGQGPEFLIYFQGTGAADDSGLPNDRFFAVRPEGSVSTLKIQRTERGDSAVYLCASSSQENTEAFFGQGTRLTVV.

The genes are TRBV11-2 and TRBJ1-2, with D perhaps matching TRBD1 (6 bases). The CDR3 consists of 13 residues. V shed 3 bases and J shed 7 bases, with 12 bases lying between them. Per the germline V gene, CDR1 is SGHAT and CDR2 is FQNNGV. CDR3: CASSFGLGGGYTF. The CDR3 region has the DNA TGTGCCAGCAGCTTTGGGCTAGGGGGTGGCTACACCTTC.

The chain uses TRBV27 and TRBJ1-2; D is possibly TRBD1 (5 bases). The CDR3 has 13 amino acids. Trimming pared 4 bases from V and 0 bases from J, leaving 6 bases between. Germline V gene lookup returns CDR1 MNHEY and CDR2 SMNVEV (reference sequence). The CDR3 loop is CASSSTANYGYTF. The CDR3 bases are TGTGCCAGCAGTTCGACAGCTAACTATGGCTACACCTTC.